The next 30 T cell receptor beta chains were all read from a single sample in a study of post-analysis software for immune sequencing data. Findings and limits, study-wide: In patients, about 5 TRBV segments were more frequent than in controls, with TRBV5-6, TRBV5-1 and TRBV20-1 among them.

The antigens for these receptors are not known. Unique molecular identifiers were carried by the TCR beta cDNA libraries. TCRdb recomputed calls from the PCR reads with MiXCR, one row per CDR3 protein. The data show 700,000 to 900,000 distinct CDR3 sequences, with roughly 50% seen just once and approximately 5% held by the top ten. Sequenced material: blood. These receptor sequences come from a girl aged 5-17 years with multiple sclerosis.

V gene TRBV10-1 combines with J gene TRBJ2-3; tentatively, D is TRBD2 (5 bases). The length of the CDR3 is 21 residues. The germline V and J ends were trimmed by 0 bases and 1 base, with 26 bases remaining between them. The V gene's germline CDR1 is WNHNN and CDR2 SYGVQD (reference sequence). CDR3 residues: CASSESGFLSGPTRGTDTQYF. CDR3 nucleotides: TGCGCCAGCAGTGAGTCGGGGTTTTTGAGCGGACCTACGAGGGGCACAGATACGCAGTATTTT.

The chain joins TRBV15 to TRBJ2-1; possible D gene TRBD2, 5 bases. Looked up from germline, CDR1 is LNHNV and CDR2 is YYDKDF (reference sequence). Trimming pared 0 bases from V and 8 bases from J, leaving 11 bases between. This CDR3 is 14 amino acids long. The CDR3 nucleotides read TGTGCCACCAGCAGAGAATCCGCGGAGGATGAGCAGTTCTTC. Translated: CATSRESAEDEQFF.

The chain recombines TRBV5-5 with TRBJ1-1; 8 nucleotides align to TRBD1. CDR1 and CDR2 (germline): SGHKS, YYEKEE (reference sequence). CDR3 length: 15 amino acids. V lost 6 bases to trimming and J lost 1 base; unmatched junction nucleotides: 8. In nucleotides, the CDR3 is TGTGCCAGCACCAAGACAGGGGCGAAGAACACTGAAGCTTTCTTT. Translation gives CASTKTGAKNTEAFF.

The chain has TRBV28 and TRBJ2-7; D unclear. The CDR3 covers 15 residues. CDR1 is MDHEN and CDR2 is SYDVKM in the germline V gene. The ends were cut back, 4 bases at V and 3 bases at J, with 16 bases in the middle. CDR3 nucleotides: TGTGCCAGCAGTTCAGACCTATCGCGAGGCTACGAGCAGTACTTC. Protein product: CASSSDLSRGYEQYF.

This clonotype was detected a few times. This chain uses TRBV7-3 with TRBJ2-4, with a weak D call TRBD2 (7 bases). V lost 1 base and J 3 bases, leaving 13 bases between the germline ends. Germline V CDR1 and CDR2: SGHTA, FQGTGA. The CDR3 has 16 amino acids. The CDR3 region is CASSLKVGGGKNIQYF. CDR3 nucleotides: TGTGCCAGCAGCTTAAAGGTGGGAGGGGGCAAAAACATTCAGTACTTC.

The sample holds a few counts of this clonotype. This rearrangement joins TRBV4-2 to TRBJ2-1; 8 bases map to TRBD2. Germline V lookup: CDR1 LGHNA, CDR2 YNFKEQ. The CDR3 spans 15 residues. The V segment lost 5 bases and the J segment 3 bases; nucleotides outside the gene matches: 6. CDR3 region: CASSDLSGDYNEQFF. The CDR3 region has the DNA TGTGCCAGCAGCGACCTTAGCGGGGACTACAATGAGCAGTTCTTC.

The rearrangement links TRBV20-1 to TRBJ2-5, with TRBD2 identical over 10 bases. Germline trimming cut 2 bases from V and 2 bases from J; bases unmatched to any gene: 11. The CDR3 sequence is 17 residues long. The V gene's germline CDR1 is DFQATT and CDR2 SNEGSKA (reference sequence). The CDR3, as DNA: TGCAGTGCTAGAACGGACATCCTAGCGGGGGTTCAAGAGACCCAGTACTTC. Its protein product is CSARTDILAGVQETQYF.

V and J are TRBV29-1 and TRBJ1-2; tentatively, D is TRBD1 (5 bases). Germline CDR1 SQVTM, CDR2 ANQGSEA. CDR3 size: 14 residues. The V and J ends lost 6 bases and 2 bases respectively, with 16 bases between them. The CDR3 sequence is CSVEPRVANYGYTF. The DNA for the CDR3 is TGCAGCGTCGAACCCAGGGTTGCGAACTATGGCTACACCTTC.

This clonotype was detected a few times. This chain uses TRBV6-2 or TRBV6-3 with TRBJ2-1; 7 positions match TRBD2. Looked up from germline, CDR1 is MNHEY and CDR2 is SVGEGT. The J segment lost 3 bases and the V segment lost 2 bases, leaving 7 bases of the junction unmatched. CDR3 size: 16 residues. The CDR3 reads CASSYPSRESYNEQFF. CDR3 coding DNA: TGTGCCAGCAGTTACCCCTCGCGGGAGAGCTACAATGAGCAGTTCTTC.

This clonotype was detected only a few times. J is TRBJ2-4 and V is TRBV3-1; tentative D call: TRBD2 (5 bases). The closer fit of TRBJ2-7 to the DNA end suggests the J call may be wrong. This CDR3 region has 15 residues. The germline V gene encodes CDR1 LGHDT and CDR2 YNNKEL (reference sequence). The CDR3 region is CASSQERVPYYEQYF. CDR3 nucleotides: TGTGCCAGCAGCCAAGAGCGGGTACCTTACTACGAGCAGTACTTC.

The table lists this clonotype with a few counts. The chain uses TRBV29-1 and TRBJ2-1, with D perhaps TRBD1 or TRBD2 (5 bases each). The CDR3 extends over 14 amino acids. Trimming left V 6 bases short and J 1 base short, with 13 bases between. Germline V CDR1 and CDR2: SQVTM, ANQGSEA. CDR3 sequence (DNA): TGCAGCGTGTCCGTGGGGGAGTCCTACAATGAGCAGTTCTTC. Its translation is CSVSVGESYNEQFF.

The rearrangement links TRBV24-1 to TRBJ2-1; 11 bases are shared with TRBD1. Germline V lookup: CDR1 KGHDR, CDR2 SFDVKD. This CDR3 spans 13 amino acids. V gave up 7 bases and J gave up 9 bases; unmatched junction bases: 4. The chain's CDR3 is CATSGQGAFEQFF. In DNA form, the CDR3 reads TGTGCCACCAGCGGACAGGGGGCTTTTGAGCAGTTCTTC.

The V gene is TRBV18, the J gene TRBJ2-7, with D tentatively TRBD1 (6 bases). Deletions cut 3 bases from V and 6 bases from J, with 12 bases between. CDR3 length: 13 residues. Germline V gene data show CDR1 as KGHSH and CDR2 as LQKENI. The CDR3 sequence is CASSPPGTSEQYF. The CDR3 DNA is TGTGCCAGCTCACCTCCGGGGACAAGCGAGCAGTACTTC.

This chain joins TRBV9 and TRBJ2-1, with TRBD2 identical over 10 bases. V shed 2 bases, J shed 4 bases, and the junction held 6 bases outside the gene matches. The CDR3 covers 16 residues. CDR1 is SGDLS and CDR2 is YYNGEE in the germline V gene. CDR3 amino acids: CASSVSSGSQYNEQFF. In DNA form, the CDR3 reads TGTGCCAGCAGCGTCTCTAGCGGGAGCCAGTACAATGAGCAGTTCTTC.

The rearrangement links TRBV15 to TRBJ2-7; D tentatively fits TRBD1 or TRBD2 (5 bases each). The CDR3 runs to 17 residues. Trimming took 0 bases from V and 0 from J, leaving 15 bases between them. Germline CDR1 reads LNHNV; CDR2 reads YYDKDF (reference sequence). The CDR3 DNA reads as TGTGCCACCAGCAGAGATTCCGGGGCCCCGCACTCCTACGAGCAGTACTTC. It yields the protein CATSRDSGAPHSYEQYF.

The chain combines TRBV6-1 with TRBJ2-7; D not certain. V shed 3 bases and J shed 3 bases, with 6 bases lying between them. CDR1 is MNHNS and CDR2 is SASEGT in the germline V gene. The CDR3 runs to 12 residues. CDR3 DNA sequence: TGTGCCAGCAGTGAGGCTATCTACGAGCAGTACTTC. It specifies CASSEAIYEQYF.

This sequence joins TRBV7-2 and TRBJ1-1, with a tentative D call TRBD1 (6 bases). Trimming removed 5 bases at V and 3 bases at J, with 10 bases between. Germline V gene lookup returns CDR1 SGHTA and CDR2 FQGNSA. The CDR3 consists of 13 residues. The CDR3 DNA is TGTGCCAGCAGCAAAACAGGGTACACTGAAGCTTTCTTT. Amino acid sequence: CASSKTGYTEAFF.

The chain joins TRBV12-3 or TRBV12-4 to TRBJ1-1; a weak D match, TRBD1 (5 bases). The CDR3 spans 15 residues. V lost 1 base and J lost 1, with 10 bases in between. In DNA form, the CDR3 reads TGTGCCAGCAGTTTAGGCGGCGGACAGAACACTGAAGCTTTCTTT. Its protein is CASSLGGGQNTEAFF.

There are a few counts of this clonotype. The V call is TRBV11-3, the J call TRBJ2-5; D unresolved. V was shortened by 3 bases and J by 1 base, with 12 bases between the two germline ends. Germline CDR1 is SGHNT and CDR2 is YENEEA. CDR3 length equals 15 residues. CDR3 sequence: CASSLVSLGQETQYF. The DNA for the CDR3 is TGTGCCAGCAGCTTGGTCTCTCTGGGCCAAGAGACCCAGTACTTC.

In the case of this clonotype: A read error may account for a junction end that differs from germline. V is TRBV2 and J is TRBJ2-6, with D hard to call. CDR1 is SNHLY and CDR2 is FYNNEI in the germline V gene. The CDR3 spans 15 residues. The CDR3 bases are TGTGCCTGCAGTGAAGCATTTGCTGGGGCCAACGTCCTGACTTTC. Residues: CACSEAFAGANVLTF.

This clonotype has a handful of counts. The chain employs TRBV15 and TRBJ2-5; D possibly matches TRBD1 or TRBD2 (5 bases each). V was pared by 3 bases and J by 3 bases, with 20 bases between. This CDR3 has 17 amino acids. Per the germline V gene, CDR1 is LNHNV and CDR2 is YYDKDF (reference sequence). CDR3 nucleotide sequence: TGTGCCACCAGCAGGAGGGGATGGGGGACCGACGAAGAGACCCAGTACTTC. Translating it yields CATSRRGWGTDEETQYF.

This clonotype was seen just once. This rearrangement joins TRBV3-1 to TRBJ2-4; 11 nucleotides align to TRBD2. V dropped 7 bases and J dropped 13; count of bases not matched to a gene: 18. This CDR3 region has 16 residues. Germline V CDR1 and CDR2: LGHDT, YNNKEL (reference sequence). The CDR3 loop is CASTQGPGLAALKQYF. Here the CDR3 DNA reads TGTGCCAGCACTCAGGGACCGGGACTAGCGGCCCTAAAGCAGTACTTC.

The chain uses TRBV7-3 and TRBJ1-2, with a possible D match to TRBD1 (5 bases). CDR3 length: 16 residues. The germline CDR1 and CDR2 sequences are SGHTA and FQGTGA. The V and J ends lost 1 base and 6 bases respectively, with 18 bases between them. CDR3 region: CASSLRPGGREDGYTF. CDR3 nucleotides: TGTGCCAGCAGCTTAAGGCCGGGGGGTAGGGAAGATGGCTACACCTTC.

This clonotype occurred once. V gene TRBV27 combines with J gene TRBJ2-3; 12 nucleotides align to TRBD1. Trimming cost V 6 bases and J 4 bases; bases outside gene matches: 5. This CDR3 contains 15 residues. The germline V gene has CDR1 MNHEY and CDR2 SMNVEV (reference sequence). The CDR3 bases are TGTGCCAGCAGGCCGGGACAGGGGGCGTCAGATACGCAGTATTTT. Translation gives CASRPGQGASDTQYF.

The chain is built from TRBV20-1 and TRBJ2-7; D unresolved. Between the trimmed V and J ends, which lost 2 bases and 4 bases, there was a span of 6 bases. Germline loops: CDR1 DFQATT, CDR2 SNEGSKA (reference sequence). CDR3 length: 11 amino acids. The DNA for the CDR3 is TGCAGTGCTAGACGAGTATACGAGCAGTACTTC. Amino acid sequence: CSARRVYEQYF.

In regard to this clonotype: A junction end diverges from the germline sequence, so it may reflect a read error. The J gene is TRBJ1-1, the V gene TRBV11-2; no definite D call. The CDR3 has 13 residues. Germline loops: CDR1 SGHAT, CDR2 FQNNGV. CDR3 in DNA: TGTGCCAGCAGCCTTTATGTGAATACTGAAGCTTTCTTT. Its translation: CASSLYVNTEAFF.

This CDR3 is CASSLYAWEQFF. CDR3 nucleotide sequence: TGTGCCAGCAGCTTATATGCGTGGGAGCAGTTCTTC. This chain connects TRBV7-2 to TRBJ2-1; D remains ambiguous. There are 12 residues in the CDR3. Trimming took off 2 bases at V and 10 bases at J, with 9 bases between the two ends. From germline, CDR1 is SGHTA and CDR2 FQGNSA. Together with reference TRBV7-2 and TRBJ2-1, the CDR3 gives the full variable domain: GAGVSQSPSNKVTEKGKDVELRCDPISGHTALYWYRQSLGQGLEFLIYFQGNSAPDKSGLPSDRFSAERTGGSVSTLTIQRTQQEDSAVYLCASSLYAWEQFFGPGTRLTVL.

The chain combines TRBV29-1 with TRBJ2-1; the D gene is possibly TRBD1 (5 bases). The length of the CDR3 is 13 residues. CDR1 is SQVTM, CDR2 ANQGSEA, per germline. The V gene lost 7 bases and the J gene lost 6 bases, with 16 bases spanning the gap. The CDR3 bases are TGCAGCGGCAGGACACTTACCTCCAATGAGCAGTTCTTC. As protein: CSGRTLTSNEQFF.

The count of this clonotype is one. The V and J genes are TRBV12-3 or TRBV12-4 and TRBJ2-1, with 8 bases aligning to TRBD2. The CDR3 is made up of 15 amino acids. The ends lost 6 bases at V and 10 bases at J; junction bases unmatched: 14. The CDR3, as DNA: TGTGCCAGCAGCTATACTAGCGGAGCCGGTTTAGAGCAGTTCTTC. The encoded protein is CASSYTSGAGLEQFF.

The rearrangement joins TRBV3-1 to TRBJ2-5; D is possibly TRBD2 (6 bases). The V end lost 0 bases, the J end lost 1 base, and 9 bases lay between the germline ends. The CDR3 extends over 15 amino acids. Per germline, CDR1 LGHDT and CDR2 YNNKEL (reference sequence). The CDR3 DNA follows: TGTGCCAGCAGCCAAGATAGGAGGGTCCAAGAGACCCAGTACTTC. It yields the protein CASSQDRRVQETQYF.